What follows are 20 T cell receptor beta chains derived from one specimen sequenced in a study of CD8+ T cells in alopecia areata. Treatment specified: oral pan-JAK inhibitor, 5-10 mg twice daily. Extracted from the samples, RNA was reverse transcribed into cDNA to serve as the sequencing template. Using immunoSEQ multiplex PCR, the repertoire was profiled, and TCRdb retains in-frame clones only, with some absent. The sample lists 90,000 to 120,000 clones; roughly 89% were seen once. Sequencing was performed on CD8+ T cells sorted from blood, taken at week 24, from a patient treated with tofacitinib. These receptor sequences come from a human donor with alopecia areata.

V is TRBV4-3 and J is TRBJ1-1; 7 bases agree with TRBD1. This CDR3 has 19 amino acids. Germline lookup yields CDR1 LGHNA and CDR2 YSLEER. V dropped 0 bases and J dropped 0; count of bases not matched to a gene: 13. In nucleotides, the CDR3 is TGCGCCAGCAGCCAAGACGAACTTATAAGGGGGCAGCTGAACACTGAAGCTTTCTTT. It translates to CASSQDELIRGQLNTEAFF.

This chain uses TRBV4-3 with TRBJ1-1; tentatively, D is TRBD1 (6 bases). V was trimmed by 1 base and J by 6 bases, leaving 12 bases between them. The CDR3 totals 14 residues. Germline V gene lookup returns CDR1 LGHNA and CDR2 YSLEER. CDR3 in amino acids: CASSQVQGPPEAFF. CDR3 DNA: TGCGCCAGCAGCCAAGTACAGGGTCCCCCTGAAGCTTTCTTT.

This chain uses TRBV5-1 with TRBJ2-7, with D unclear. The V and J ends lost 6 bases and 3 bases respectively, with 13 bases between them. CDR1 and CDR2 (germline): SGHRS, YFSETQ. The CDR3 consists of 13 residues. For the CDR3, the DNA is TGCGCCAGCACCCCCTGGCAAGGCTACGAGCAGTACTTC. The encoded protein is CASTPWQGYEQYF.

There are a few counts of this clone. The chain's CDR3 is CSERDRGPLSHYEQYF. CDR3 bases: TGCAGCGAAAGGGACAGGGGGCCACTAAGTCACTACGAGCAGTACTTC. The chain is built from TRBV29-1 and TRBJ2-7; 12 nucleotides align to TRBD1. The length of the CDR3 is 16 residues. Germline lookup yields CDR1 SQVTM and CDR2 ANQGSEA. Trimming removed 7 bases from V and 3 bases from J; junction bases left unmatched: 13.

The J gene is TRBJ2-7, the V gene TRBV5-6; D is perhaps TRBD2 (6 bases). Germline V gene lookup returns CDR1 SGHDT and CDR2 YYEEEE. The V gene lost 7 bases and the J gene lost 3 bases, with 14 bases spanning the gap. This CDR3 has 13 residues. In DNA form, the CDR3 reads TGTGCCAGCGGGATATGGGGAGGCTACGAGCAGTACTTC. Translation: CASGIWGGYEQYF.

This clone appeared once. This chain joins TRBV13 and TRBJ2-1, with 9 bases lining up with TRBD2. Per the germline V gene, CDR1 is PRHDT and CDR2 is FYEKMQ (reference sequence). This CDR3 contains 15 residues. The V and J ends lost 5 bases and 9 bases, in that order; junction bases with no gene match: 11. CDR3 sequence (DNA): TGTGCCAGCAGCCTCCCGGGACTAGCAGTTGGTGAGCAGTTCTTC. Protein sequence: CASSLPGLAVGEQFF.

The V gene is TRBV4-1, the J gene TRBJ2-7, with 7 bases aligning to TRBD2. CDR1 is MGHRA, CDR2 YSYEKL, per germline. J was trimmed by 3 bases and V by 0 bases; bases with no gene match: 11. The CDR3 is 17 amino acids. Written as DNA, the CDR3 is TGCGCCAGCAGCCAAGAAGGGCTAGAGCGGGGCGGCTACGAGCAGTACTTC. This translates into CASSQEGLERGGYEQYF.

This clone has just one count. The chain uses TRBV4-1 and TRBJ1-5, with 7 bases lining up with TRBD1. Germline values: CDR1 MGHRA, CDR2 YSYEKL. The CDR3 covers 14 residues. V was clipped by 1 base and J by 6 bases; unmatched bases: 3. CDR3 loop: CASSQVTGVQPQHF. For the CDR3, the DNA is TGCGCCAGCAGCCAAGTCACAGGGGTTCAGCCCCAGCATTTT.

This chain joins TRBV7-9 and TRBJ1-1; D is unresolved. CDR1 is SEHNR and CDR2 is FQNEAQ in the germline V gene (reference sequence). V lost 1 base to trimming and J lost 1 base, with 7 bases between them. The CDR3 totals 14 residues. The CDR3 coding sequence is TGTGCCAGCAGCTTAGTAGGACCGAACACTGAAGCTTTCTTT. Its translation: CASSLVGPNTEAFF.

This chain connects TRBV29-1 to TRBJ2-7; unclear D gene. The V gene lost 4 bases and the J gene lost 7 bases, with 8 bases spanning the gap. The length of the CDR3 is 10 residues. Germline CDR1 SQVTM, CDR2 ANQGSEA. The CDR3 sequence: CSVVLGEQYF. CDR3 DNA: TGCAGCGTTGTTTTGGGGGAGCAGTACTTC.

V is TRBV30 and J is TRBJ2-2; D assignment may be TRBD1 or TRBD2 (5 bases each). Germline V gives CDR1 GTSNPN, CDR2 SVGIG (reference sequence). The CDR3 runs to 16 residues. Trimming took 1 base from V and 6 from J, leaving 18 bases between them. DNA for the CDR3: TGTGCCTGGAGTGGCCGAACCGGGACCGACGCCGGGGAGCTGTTTTTT. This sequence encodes CAWSGRTGTDAGELFF.

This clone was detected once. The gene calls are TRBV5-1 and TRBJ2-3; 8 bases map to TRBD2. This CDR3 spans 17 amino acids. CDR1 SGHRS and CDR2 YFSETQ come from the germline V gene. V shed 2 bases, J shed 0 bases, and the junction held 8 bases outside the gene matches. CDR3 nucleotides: TGCGCCAGCAGCTTCGGGGACGGGAGGGGGAGCACAGATACGCAGTATTTT. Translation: CASSFGDGRGSTDTQYF.

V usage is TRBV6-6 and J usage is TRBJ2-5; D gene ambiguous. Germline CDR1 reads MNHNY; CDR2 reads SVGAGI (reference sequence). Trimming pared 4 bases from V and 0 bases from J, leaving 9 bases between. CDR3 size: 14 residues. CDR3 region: CASSSAEYQETQYF. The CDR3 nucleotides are TGTGCCAGCAGTTCGGCAGAGTACCAAGAGACCCAGTACTTC.

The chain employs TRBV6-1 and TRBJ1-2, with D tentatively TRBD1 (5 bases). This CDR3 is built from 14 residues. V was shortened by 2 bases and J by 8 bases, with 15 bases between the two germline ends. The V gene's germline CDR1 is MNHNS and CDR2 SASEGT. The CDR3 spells CASSEQEGPGGYTF. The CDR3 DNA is TGTGCCAGCAGTGAACAGGAGGGACCAGGAGGCTACACCTTC.

CDR3 loop: CALLAGGLRYEQYF. CDR3 DNA sequence: TGTGCCCTTCTAGCGGGGGGGCTCCGGTACGAGCAGTACTTC. V is TRBV21-1 and J is TRBJ2-7; the D call of TRBD2 is as the table states it, not checked on the DNA. TRBV21-1 is an annotated pseudogene. The CDR3 is 14 amino acids.

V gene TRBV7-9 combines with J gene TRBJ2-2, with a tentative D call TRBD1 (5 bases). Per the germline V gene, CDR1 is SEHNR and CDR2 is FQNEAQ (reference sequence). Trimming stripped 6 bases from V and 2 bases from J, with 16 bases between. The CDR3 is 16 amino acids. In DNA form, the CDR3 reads TGTGCCAGCAGAACGACAGAGTATCCCAACACCGGGGAGCTGTTTTTT. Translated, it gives CASRTTEYPNTGELFF.

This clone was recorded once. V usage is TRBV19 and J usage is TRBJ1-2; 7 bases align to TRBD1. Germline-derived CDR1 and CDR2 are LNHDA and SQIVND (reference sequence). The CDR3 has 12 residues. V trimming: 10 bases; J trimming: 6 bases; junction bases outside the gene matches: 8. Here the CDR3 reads CATTSTGDGYTF. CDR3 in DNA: TGTGCCACCACATCTACAGGGGATGGCTACACCTTC.

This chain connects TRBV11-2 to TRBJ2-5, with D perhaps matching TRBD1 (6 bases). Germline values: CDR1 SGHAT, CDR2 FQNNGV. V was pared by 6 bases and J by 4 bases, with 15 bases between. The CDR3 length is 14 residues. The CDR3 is CASRFSGVRETQYF. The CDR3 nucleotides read TGTGCCAGCAGATTTTCAGGGGTTCGAGAGACCCAGTACTTC.

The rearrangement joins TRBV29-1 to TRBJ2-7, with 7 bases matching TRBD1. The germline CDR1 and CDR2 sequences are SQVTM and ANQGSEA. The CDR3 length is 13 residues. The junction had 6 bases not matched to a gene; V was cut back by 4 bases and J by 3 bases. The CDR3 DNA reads TGCAGCGTTGGTATGGCAGGGGGCTACGAGCAGTACTTC. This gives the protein CSVGMAGGYEQYF.

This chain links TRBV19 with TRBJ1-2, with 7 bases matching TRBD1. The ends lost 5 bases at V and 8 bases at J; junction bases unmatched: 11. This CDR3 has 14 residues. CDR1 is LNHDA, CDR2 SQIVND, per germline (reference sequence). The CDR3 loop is CASSPRDSAGGYTF. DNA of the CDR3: TGTGCCAGTAGTCCCCGGGACAGCGCCGGCGGCTACACCTTC.